The next 10 T cell receptor beta chains were all read from a single sample in a study of shared T cell receptors in the human thymus. TCRdb's copy holds only in-frame clones and misses some; the assay was immunoSEQ multiplex PCR. Of about 660,000 clones listed, around 87% are singletons. These records were also assigned to another study, of human thymus T cells.

The sample comprised thymocytes. These receptors were collected from a boy under three years old with a congenital heart defect.

This rearrangement joins TRBV5-1 to TRBJ2-5, with 7 positions matching TRBD2. Trimming took 0 bases from V and 5 from J; bases not matched to a gene: 16. Germline CDR1 and CDR2: SGHRS and YFSETQ. This CDR3 has 18 amino acids. Written as DNA, the CDR3 is TGCGCCAGCAGCTTGGCCGGGGCCCTAGCGGCGCCCCGGGAGACCCAGTACTTC. Translating gives CASSLAGALAAPRETQYF.

This clone appeared once. The chain combines TRBV9 with TRBJ2-4, with 7 bases identical to TRBD1. V lost 4 bases, J lost 5 bases, and 9 bases stayed unmatched. The V gene's germline CDR1 is SGDLS and CDR2 YYNGEE. The CDR3 length is 15 residues. In DNA form, the CDR3 reads TGTGCCAGCAGCCCCACACGGACAGGAGAAAACATTCAGTACTTC. This encodes CASSPTRTGENIQYF.

This chain connects TRBV10-2 to TRBJ2-1; D may be TRBD1 (5 bases). Germline V gene lookup returns CDR1 WSHSY and CDR2 SAAADI. The CDR3 is 14 amino acids. With 6 bases removed from V and 2 bases from J, the gap between germline ends came to 11 bases. The CDR3 sequence: CASRVQDTYNEQFF. The CDR3 coding sequence is TGCGCCAGCAGAGTACAGGACACCTACAATGAGCAGTTCTTC.

This clone was observed a single time. The chain uses TRBV7-9 and TRBJ1-2, with a weak D call TRBD1 (5 bases). V lost 3 bases to trimming and J lost 7 bases, with 18 bases between them. The CDR3 extends over 15 amino acids. Germline assignment: CDR1 SEHNR and CDR2 FQNEAQ (reference sequence). This CDR3 is CASSFQNSGQGGYTF. The CDR3 coding sequence is TGTGCCAGCAGCTTTCAGAACTCGGGCCAGGGTGGCTACACCTTC.

The rearrangement uses TRBV5-5 and TRBJ2-2; TRBD1 aligns across 7 bases. This CDR3 has 14 residues. The V segment lost 3 bases and the J segment 3 bases; nucleotides outside the gene matches: 2. Looked up from germline, CDR1 is SGHKS and CDR2 is YYEKEE (reference sequence). The chain's CDR3 is CASSSDRYTGELFF. CDR3 bases: TGTGCCAGCAGCTCGGACAGGTACACCGGGGAGCTGTTTTTT.

The V call is TRBV7-2, the J call TRBJ2-1; no definite D call. The length of the CDR3 is 14 residues. The V and J ends lost 2 bases and 3 bases respectively, with 8 bases between them. Germline loops: CDR1 SGHTA, CDR2 FQGNSA. CDR3 sequence reads: CASSLTPYYNEQFF. CDR3 nucleotides: TGTGCCAGCAGCTTAACCCCCTACTACAATGAGCAGTTCTTC.

The chain recombines TRBV4-1 with TRBJ2-7; TRBD2 matches 7 bases. The junction had 8 bases not matched to a gene; V was cut back by 0 bases and J by 3 bases. The germline V gene has CDR1 MGHRA and CDR2 YSYEKL. CDR3 length: 16 residues. CDR3 in amino acids: CASSQEGLAENYEQYF. The CDR3 DNA sequence: TGCGCCAGCAGCCAAGAGGGTCTAGCGGAGAACTACGAGCAGTACTTC.

This chain joins TRBV5-5 and TRBJ1-5; 7 positions match TRBD1. CDR1 and CDR2 (germline): SGHKS, YYEKEE (reference sequence). The V segment lost 4 bases and the J segment 2 bases; nucleotides outside the gene matches: 6. The CDR3 totals 15 residues. The CDR3 region is CASSRGGTGNQPQHF. CDR3 nucleotide sequence: TGTGCCAGCAGCCGGGGCGGGACAGGCAATCAGCCCCAGCATTTT.

This clone appeared once. This chain joins TRBV21-1 and TRBJ2-7; the table's D gene call, TRBD2, was not cross checked with the DNA. TRBV21-1 counts as a pseudogene. CDR3 size: 15 residues. CDR3 in DNA: TGTGCCAGCGCCTTAAGGAGGGGTCAGTCCTACGAGCAGTACTTC. This encodes CASALRRGQSYEQYF.

This chain connects TRBV7-3 to TRBJ1-1, with TRBD1 matching over 10 bases. The V gene's germline CDR1 is SGHTA and CDR2 FQGTGA. The V segment lost 5 bases and the J segment 2 bases; nucleotides outside the gene matches: 8. The CDR3 extends over 16 amino acids. CDR3 protein: CASSTGTGDPNTEAFF. In DNA form, the CDR3 reads TGTGCCAGCAGCACCGGGACAGGGGACCCAAACACTGAAGCTTTCTTT.